This entry concerns a single T cell receptor (beta chain). Many counts were recorded for this clonotype. Its antigen remains undetermined. No base-level quality is on record; no much larger clone is a single base apart. The sample comes from a study of T-cell memory formation after mild COVID-19 (dated by TCRdb to the early 2020s). About the study as a whole: TCR sequence clusters from the two donors were largely donor specific. Longitudinal TCRalpha and TCRbeta repertoire sequencing tracked T-cell clones expanding and contracting after mild COVID-19 in two donors. Two young, previously healthy adult volunteers, one female and one male, were included in the cohort.

What the work shows at the level of the full study, not this receptor alone: Contracting CD4+ clones turned up mainly in the CM and EM memory subsets, whereas EMRA was where CD8+ clones were enriched. The detection of some responding clones in pre-infection memory suggests that pre-existing cross-reactive memory T cells joined the SARS-CoV-2 response. The second-wave clones that peaked on day 37 were not confirmed to be SARS-CoV-2 specific. Balanced CD4/CD8 phenotypes were observed for clones contracting from day 15 to 85, whereas a bias towards CD4+ was observed for a second wave of clones expanding from day 15 to 37. The study covered only a couple of mild cases, and larger cohorts including severe cases with pre-infection samples were considered necessary.

Data came from an Illumina NovaSeq 6000. Using 5'RACE with constant-segment primers, TCRalpha and TCRbeta cDNA libraries were constructed, with sample barcodes and unique molecular identifiers added in the process. RNA was extracted from every sample with Trizol reagent. Library amplification was performed in two PCR steps, and a second sample barcode and Illumina TruSeq adapters were introduced in the second step. The libraries were sequenced on an Illumina NovaSeq using 2 x 150 bp paired-end reads. The authors processed their data as follows. With migec v1.2.7, reads were demultiplexed and then collapsed into UMI-guided consensus sequences. Using mixcr v2.1.11, UMI consensuses were aligned to TRA and TRB V and J templates and then assembled into clonotypes. A clonotype was counted as expanded or contracted only when both edgeR and NoisET called the clonotype significant, with the noise models trained on biological replicates. edgeR calls used a false discovery rate-adjusted p below 0.01 and a log2 fold-change threshold of 1. As an exploratory analysis of dynamics, PCA with hierarchical clustering was applied to max-normalized trajectories of the 1000 most abundant clonotypes. Separately sequenced CD4+ and CD8+ repertoires were used to assign the CD4 or CD8 phenotype of responding clones. The public sequencing data were trimmed at Q25 with fastp and processed into clonotypes with MiXCR by TCRdb, which kept only in-frame beta chains. One record per CDR3 amino acid sequence lists the most common genes and DNA. The V and J calls here are based on TCRdb, not the publication. In all, the sample holds 95,000 to 120,000 distinct CDR3 sequences, and 22% of those were seen once. The ten largest account for roughly 37% of the sample.

Ficoll-Paque density gradient centrifugation was used to isolate PBMCs. This clonotype originated in a man younger than 30 who had mild COVID-19 (a few samples of this study predate the infection). The sample titles of this study are shuffled in the database, so cell type and time point are left out; the donor was told from shared clones. Specimen: PBMCs or a T cell subset sorted from them (not recorded which).

The CDR3 region: CATSRTRDRAKNIQYF. At the DNA level, the sequence is TGTGCCACCAGCAGGACCCGGGACCGAGCCAAAAACATTCAGTACTTC. Recombination linked TRBV15 to TRBJ2-4; the D match is possibly TRBD1 or TRBD2, with 5 bases aligned in each. Per the germline V gene (reference sequence), LNHNV is the CDR1 and YYDKDF is the CDR2. The junction carries 12 bases between V and J, which are trimmed by 3 bases and 0 bases respectively. From its cysteine to its phenylalanine, the CDR3 spans 16 amino acids. The retained sequence is limited to the CDR3, 48 bases, with the frame set at the first base.